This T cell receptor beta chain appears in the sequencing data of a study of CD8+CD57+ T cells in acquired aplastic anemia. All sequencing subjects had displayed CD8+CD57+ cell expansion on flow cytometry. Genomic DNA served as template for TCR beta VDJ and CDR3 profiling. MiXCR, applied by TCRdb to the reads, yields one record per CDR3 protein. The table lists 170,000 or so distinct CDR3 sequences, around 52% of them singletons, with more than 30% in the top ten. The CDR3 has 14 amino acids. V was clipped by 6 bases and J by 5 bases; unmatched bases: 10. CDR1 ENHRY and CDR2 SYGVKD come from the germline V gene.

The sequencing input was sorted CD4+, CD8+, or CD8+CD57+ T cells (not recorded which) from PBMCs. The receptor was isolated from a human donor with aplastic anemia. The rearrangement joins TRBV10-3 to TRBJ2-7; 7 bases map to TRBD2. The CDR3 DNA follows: TGTGCCATCAGACCGACTAGCACGGCCAACGAGCAGTACTTC. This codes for CAIRPTSTANEQYF.